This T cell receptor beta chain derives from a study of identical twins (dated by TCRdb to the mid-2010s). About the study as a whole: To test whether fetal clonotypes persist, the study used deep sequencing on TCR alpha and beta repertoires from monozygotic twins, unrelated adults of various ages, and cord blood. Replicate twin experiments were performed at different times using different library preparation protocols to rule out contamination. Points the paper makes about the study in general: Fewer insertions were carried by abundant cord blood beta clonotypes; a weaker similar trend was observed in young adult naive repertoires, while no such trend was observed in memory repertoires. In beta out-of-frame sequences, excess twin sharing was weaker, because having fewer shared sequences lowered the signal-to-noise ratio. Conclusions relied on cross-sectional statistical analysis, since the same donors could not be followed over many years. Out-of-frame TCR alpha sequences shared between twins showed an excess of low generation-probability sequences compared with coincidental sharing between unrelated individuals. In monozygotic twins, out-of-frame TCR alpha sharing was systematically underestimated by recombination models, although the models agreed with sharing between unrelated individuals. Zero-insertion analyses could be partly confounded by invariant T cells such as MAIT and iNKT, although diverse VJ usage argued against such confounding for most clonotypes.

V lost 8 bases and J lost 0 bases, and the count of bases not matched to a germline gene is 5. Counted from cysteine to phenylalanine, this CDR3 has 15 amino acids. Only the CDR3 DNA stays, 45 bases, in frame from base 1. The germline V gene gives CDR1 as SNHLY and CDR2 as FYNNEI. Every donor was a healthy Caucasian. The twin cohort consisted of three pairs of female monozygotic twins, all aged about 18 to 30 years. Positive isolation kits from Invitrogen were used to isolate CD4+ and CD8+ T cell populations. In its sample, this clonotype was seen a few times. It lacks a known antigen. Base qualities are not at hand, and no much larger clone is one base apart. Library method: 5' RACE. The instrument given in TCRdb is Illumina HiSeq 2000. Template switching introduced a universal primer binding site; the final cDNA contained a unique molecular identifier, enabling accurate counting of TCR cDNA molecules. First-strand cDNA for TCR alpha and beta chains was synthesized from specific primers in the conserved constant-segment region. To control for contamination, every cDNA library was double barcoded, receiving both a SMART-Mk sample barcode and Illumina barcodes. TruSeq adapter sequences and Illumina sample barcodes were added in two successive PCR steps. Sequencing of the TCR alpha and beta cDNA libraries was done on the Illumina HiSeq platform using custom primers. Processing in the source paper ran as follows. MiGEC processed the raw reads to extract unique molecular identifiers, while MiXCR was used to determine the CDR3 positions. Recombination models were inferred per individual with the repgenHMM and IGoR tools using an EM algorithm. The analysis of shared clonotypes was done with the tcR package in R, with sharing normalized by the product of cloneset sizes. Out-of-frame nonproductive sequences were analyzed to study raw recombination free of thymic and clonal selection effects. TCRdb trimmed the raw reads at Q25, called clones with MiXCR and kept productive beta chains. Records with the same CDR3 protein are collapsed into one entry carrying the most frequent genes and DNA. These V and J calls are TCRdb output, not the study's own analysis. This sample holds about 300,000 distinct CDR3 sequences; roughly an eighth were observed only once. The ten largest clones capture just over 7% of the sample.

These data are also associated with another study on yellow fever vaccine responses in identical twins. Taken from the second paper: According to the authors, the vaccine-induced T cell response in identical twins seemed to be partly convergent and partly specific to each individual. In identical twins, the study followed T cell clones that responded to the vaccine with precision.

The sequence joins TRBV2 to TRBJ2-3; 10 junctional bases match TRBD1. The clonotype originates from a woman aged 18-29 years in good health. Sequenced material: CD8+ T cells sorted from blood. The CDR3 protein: CASGTGAFSTDTQYF. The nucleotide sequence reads TGTGCCAGCGGGACAGGGGCCTTTAGCACAGATACGCAGTATTTT.